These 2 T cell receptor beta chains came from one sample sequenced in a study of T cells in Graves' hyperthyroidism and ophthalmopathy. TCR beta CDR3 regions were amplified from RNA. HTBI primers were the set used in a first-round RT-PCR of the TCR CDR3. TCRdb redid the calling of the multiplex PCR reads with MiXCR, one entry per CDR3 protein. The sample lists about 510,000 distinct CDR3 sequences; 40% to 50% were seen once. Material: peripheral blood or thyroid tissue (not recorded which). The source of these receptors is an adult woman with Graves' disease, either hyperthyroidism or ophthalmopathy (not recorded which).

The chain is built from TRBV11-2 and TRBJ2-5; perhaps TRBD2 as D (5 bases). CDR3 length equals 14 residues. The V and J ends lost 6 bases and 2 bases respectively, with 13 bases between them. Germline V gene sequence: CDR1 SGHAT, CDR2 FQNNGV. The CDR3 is CASSPDGIQETQYF. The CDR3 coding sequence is TGTGCCAGCAGTCCAGACGGGATACAAGAGACCCAGTACTTC.

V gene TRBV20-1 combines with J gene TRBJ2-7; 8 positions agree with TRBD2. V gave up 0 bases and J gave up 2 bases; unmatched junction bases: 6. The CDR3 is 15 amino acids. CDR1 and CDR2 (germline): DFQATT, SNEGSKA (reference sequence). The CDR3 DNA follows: TGCAGTGCTAGAGATCAGAGCGGGGGCACCTACGAGCAGTACTTC. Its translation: CSARDQSGGTYEQYF.